The rows below give T cell receptor beta chains drawn from one sample of a study of blood T cell repertoires in COVID-19. Using immunoSEQ multiplex PCR, the repertoire was profiled, and TCRdb retains in-frame clones only, with some absent. The data show about 100,000 clones, 88% seen once. Sequencing was carried out using peripheral blood. All receptors derive from a human donor in a cohort sampled during active COVID-19. CDR3s leave out the opening cysteine and the closing phenylalanine or tryptophan. The D gene is left open where the match is weak. Rows give clone size only sometimes, using once, few, many, or a class for an expanded clone.

d_call,j_call,clone_size,v_call,cdr3_aa
TRBD2,TRBJ2-1,-,TRBV24-1,ATSDPRAGGPLNEQF
TRBD2,TRBJ2-1,once,TRBV5-1,ASSLVGLAGGQVYNEQF
-,TRBJ1-5,-,TRBV25-1,ASGQHGEPQH
TRBD2,TRBJ2-7,-,TRBV4-2,ASSQDPGGSRPEYEQY
-,TRBJ2-2,-,TRBV11-3,ASSLVRGTGELF
TRBD2,TRBJ2-1,-,TRBV29-1,SVEVGLAGVNEQF
-,TRBJ2-2,-,TRBV7-6,ASSQGIQGGGELF
-,TRBJ2-3,-,TRBV3-1/TRBV3-2,ASSHSTLRVSDTQY
-,TRBJ2-7,-,TRBV5-6,ASSTGENGYEQY
TRBD1,TRBJ2-7,-,TRBV6-5,ASRRSRGRAEQY
TRBD2,TRBJ2-7,-,TRBV3-1/TRBV3-2,ASSPLWTSGKHSYEQY
TRBD1,TRBJ2-2,-,TRBV9,ASSPTQGYTGELF
TRBD1,TRBJ1-6,-,TRBV28,ASRSGTGSSYNSPLH
-,TRBJ1-5,-,TRBV7-2,ASSSNPTGESNQPQH
-,TRBJ1-2,-,TRBV9,ASSVDQGPYGYT
-,TRBJ2-7,-,TRBV6-5,ASRFGESTYYEQY
-,TRBJ2-7,few,TRBV5-1,ASSPLEAYEQY
TRBD2,TRBJ2-2,-,TRBV24-1,ATGLAGGKNTGELF
TRBD1,TRBJ1-1,-,TRBV4-3,ASRGGYEGGAYRNTEAF
-,TRBJ2-3,-,TRBV15,ATSRSGTGRTDTQY
-,TRBJ1-1,-,TRBV28,ASSGQLGAF
TRBD1,TRBJ2-2,-,TRBV7-8,ASSLLVGGRELF
-,TRBJ1-2,-,TRBV5-5,ASSQGGNYGYT
TRBD1,TRBJ1-2,-,TRBV10-3,AISGRYPGQGRRGYT
-,TRBJ2-5,-,TRBV5-1,ASSLVPGSTGTQY
-,TRBJ1-1,once,TRBV6-2/TRBV6-3,ASSPRRFEAF
-,TRBJ2-1,-,TRBV4-2,ASSQDLAGSYNEQF
-,TRBJ2-2,-,TRBV5-6,ASSLVSGDGELF
-,TRBJ2-3,-,TRBV19,ASSIQRMTDTQY
-,TRBJ2-3,-,TRBV4-1,ASSQEIGGLSVTDTQY
-,TRBJ1-2,-,TRBV25-1,ASSVTVHYGYT
-,TRBJ1-1,-,TRBV27,ASSFQGKNTEAF
-,TRBJ2-7,-,TRBV28,ASSSLGGERYEQY
-,TRBJ1-1,-,TRBV6-6,ASSRVNTEAF
TRBD2,TRBJ2-1,few,TRBV3-1/TRBV3-2,ASSHAVPLAGGYLWGEQF
TRBD2,TRBJ2-1,-,TRBV4-1,ASSQGPSGFLGEQF
-,TRBJ2-2,-,TRBV30,AWRQGKSNGELF
TRBD1,TRBJ1-1,once,TRBV28,ASRVTLGQGNTEAF
TRBD1,TRBJ1-6,-,TRBV28,ASRSPGQGYNSPLH
-,TRBJ1-4,-,TRBV4-3,ASSQGLINEKLF
TRBD2,TRBJ2-1,-,TRBV5-4,ASSLGSGSTSYNEQF
TRBD1,TRBJ2-6,-,TRBV11-2,ASSLPGQGMASGANVLT
-,TRBJ1-1,once,TRBV4-1,ASSQAQDTLNTEAF
-,TRBJ1-6,-,TRBV9,ASSARGAANNSPLH
TRBD2,TRBJ2-5,-,TRBV7-9,ASSLRGTSGRDQETQY
TRBD2,TRBJ2-2,-,TRBV30,AWSLGLANTGELF
-,TRBJ2-5,-,TRBV7-2,ASSLVVLAQETQY
TRBD2,TRBJ2-3,-,TRBV7-2,ASSLSAGGAGGDTQY
-,TRBJ2-2,-,TRBV5-3,ARLSRPNTGELF
TRBD1,TRBJ1-2,-,TRBV28,ASRQGNYGYT
-,TRBJ2-1,few,TRBV2,ASRLTSNEQF
TRBD1,TRBJ1-5,-,TRBV19,ASRGQGRPSQPQH
TRBD1,TRBJ2-3,few,TRBV5-1,ASSFAQGADTQY
TRBD2,TRBJ2-5,-,TRBV7-6,ASSFGAGGLQETQY
-,TRBJ1-1,once,TRBV7-2,ASSSSLAEAF
-,TRBJ1-2,-,TRBV30,AWSARVKDGYT
TRBD2,TRBJ2-3,-,TRBV7-8,ASIDLLGGDYTDTQY
TRBD1,TRBJ1-3,-,TRBV19,ASSILGTGNGNTIY